Reported below is one T cell receptor (beta chain). The sample comes from a study of CD8 T cells in Susac syndrome. A quantity of about 0.45 to 1 ug RNA underwent reverse transcription using random hexamers. In TCRdb, the immunoSEQ multiplex PCR reads were re-called with MiXCR into one record per CDR3 protein. This sample has fewer than 350,000 distinct CDR3 sequences, with about nine tenths found just once. This CDR3 spans 13 amino acids. V was cut by 10 bases and J by 2 bases, with 15 bases left in between. CDR1 and CDR2 (germline): MNHEY, SVGEGT. The TCR sequence derives from a human donor with multiple sclerosis. This chain connects TRBV6-2 or TRBV6-3 to TRBJ2-7; the D is unclear. The specimen was CD8+ T cells from PBMCs. The CDR3, as DNA: TGTGCCACCGATGACGTCTCGGCCTACGAGCAGTACTTC. Amino acids: CATDDVSAYEQYF.